A selection of T cell receptor beta chains follows, all from one sample in a study of cytomegalovirus exposure and HLA in healthy donors. Assay used: immunoSEQ multiplex PCR; TCRdb lists only in-frame clones, some missing. Of around 140,000 clones in the sample, around three quarters were seen once. Sequenced: PBMCs. The receptors were sampled from a male donor in good health and CMV-seropositive. Each CDR3 is given with its conserved first and last residue. Fields, in order: V gene, D gene, clone size, J gene, CDR3 protein, CDR3 DNA. The D gene is left open where the match is weak. Rows give clone size only sometimes, using once, few, many, or a class for an expanded clone.

TRBV7-9	NA	NA	TRBJ1-2	CSSSFIVGFPSYGYTF	TGTTCCAGCAGCTTTATTGTCGGGTTCCCTAGCTATGGCTACACCTTC
TRBV11-2	NA	NA	TRBJ1-3	CASSLMLQGTFGNTIYF	TGTGCCAGCAGCTTAATGTTGCAGGGGACCTTTGGAAACACCATATATTTT
TRBV28	TRBD1	NA	TRBJ1-6	CASSLLAQGVNSPLHF	TGTGCCAGCAGTTTATTAGCCCAGGGGGTTAATTCACCCCTCCACTTT
TRBV9	NA	NA	TRBJ2-7	CASSVGAGAVEQYF	TGTGCCAGCAGCGTAGGGGCAGGGGCCGTCGAGCAGTACTTC
TRBV19	NA	NA	TRBJ1-1	CASSARAVRPEAFF	TGTGCCAGTAGTGCCAGGGCCGTACGGCCTGAAGCTTTCTTT
TRBV5-6	NA	NA	TRBJ2-2	CASSLGGGSKSTGELFF	TGTGCCAGCAGCTTGGGAGGGGGATCGAAGTCCACCGGGGAGCTGTTTTTT
TRBV6-1	TRBD1	NA	TRBJ1-5	CASSAQGDHQPQHF	TGTGCCAGCAGTGCTCAGGGGGACCATCAGCCCCAGCATTTT
TRBV5-1	TRBD2	NA	TRBJ2-5	CASRDPTAGETQYF	TGCGCCAGCAGAGACCCCACAGCGGGGGAGACCCAGTACTTC
TRBV19	NA	NA	TRBJ2-7	CASKNRNSPYEQYF	TGTGCCAGTAAAAACCGAAACTCACCCTACGAGCAGTACTTC
TRBV29-1	NA	NA	TRBJ2-1	CSVLTGEVEQFF	TGCAGCGTTTTAACAGGGGAGGTTGAGCAGTTCTTC
TRBV2	NA	NA	TRBJ1-1	CASAQEHTEAFF	TGTGCCAGCGCCCAGGAACACACTGAAGCTTTCTTT
TRBV11-2	TRBD1	NA	TRBJ2-1	CASRGGQGLHNEQFF	TGTGCCAGCAGAGGAGGACAGGGGTTACACAATGAGCAGTTCTTC
TRBV28	NA	NA	TRBJ1-2	CASFTHISGYTF	TGTGCCAGCTTCACACATATTTCTGGCTACACCTTC
TRBV2	NA	NA	TRBJ2-7	CASSEALAGVEQYF	TGTGCCAGCAGTGAAGCTCTCGCCGGGGTCGAGCAGTACTTC
TRBV5-1	TRBD1	once	TRBJ1-2	CASSWGPGPGQAAGYTF	TGCGCCAGCAGCTGGGGACCTGGGCCAGGACAGGCGGCGGGCTACACCTTC
TRBV4-1	TRBD2	NA	TRBJ2-7	CASSRDTGGLGDEQYF	TGCGCCAGCAGCCGGGATACGGGAGGGCTGGGCGACGAGCAGTACTTC
TRBV11-1	NA	NA	TRBJ2-2	CASSFSRSGELFF	TGTGCCAGCAGCTTTTCTAGATCCGGGGAGCTGTTTTTT
TRBV7-8	NA	NA	TRBJ2-1	CASKGPASSETYNEQFF	TGTGCCAGCAAGGGCCCTGCAAGTAGCGAGACCTACAATGAGCAGTTCTTC
TRBV5-1	TRBD2	NA	TRBJ2-7	CASSLELAGGGSNEQYF	TGCGCCAGCAGCTTGGAACTAGCGGGAGGTGGATCGAACGAGCAGTACTTC
TRBV29-1	TRBD1	few	TRBJ2-7	CSVATGTGDREQYF	TGCAGCGTGGCAACCGGGACAGGGGATCGCGAGCAGTACTTC
TRBV27	TRBD2	NA	TRBJ2-5	CASRNTGGGGQETQYF	TGTGCCAGCAGAAATACGGGAGGCGGGGGCCAAGAGACCCAGTACTTC
TRBV19	NA	NA	TRBJ2-7	CASSIGRGSRAYEQYF	TGTGCCAGTAGTATAGGACGGGGGTCAAGGGCCTACGAGCAGTACTTC